The clone carrying this T cell receptor (beta chain) has a handful of counts. Its antigen is as yet unknown. The data belong to a study of blood T cells in healthy people across ages. General study points: Possibly, changes in expanded clonotypes were confounded because donor CMV status was unknown.

The use of a sample-barcoded 5' primer and a J-beta primer mix characterized a second PCR of roughly 7 to 12 cycles. Each sample provided no less than 2.5 million CDR3-containing paired-end reads. TCRdb fed the 5' RACE reads into MiXCR, producing one record per CDR3 protein. This sample has some 710,000 distinct CDR3 sequences; around half occur once, and the top ten carry roughly 20%. CDR1 and CDR2 from the germline V gene are MRHNA and SNTAGT. The CDR3 is 13 amino acids. V gave up 3 bases and J gave up 6 bases, with 9 bases separating them. J is TRBJ2-1 and V is TRBV6-4; a weak D match, TRBD2 (5 bases). Sequenced input: blood. The sequence was obtained from an elderly man in good health. This CDR3 is CASSEGSSNEQFF. In DNA form, the CDR3 reads TGTGCCAGCAGTGAGGGGAGCAGCAATGAGCAGTTCTTC.